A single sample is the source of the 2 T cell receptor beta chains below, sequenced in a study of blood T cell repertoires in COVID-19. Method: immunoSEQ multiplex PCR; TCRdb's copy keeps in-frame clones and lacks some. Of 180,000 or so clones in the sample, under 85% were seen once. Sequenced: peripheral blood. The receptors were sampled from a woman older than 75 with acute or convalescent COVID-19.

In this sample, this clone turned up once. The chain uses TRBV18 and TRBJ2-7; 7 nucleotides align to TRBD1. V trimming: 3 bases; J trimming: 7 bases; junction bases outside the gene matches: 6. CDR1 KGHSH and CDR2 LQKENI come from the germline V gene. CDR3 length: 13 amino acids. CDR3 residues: CASSPDRAREQYF. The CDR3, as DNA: TGTGCCAGCTCACCCGACAGGGCTCGGGAGCAGTACTTC.

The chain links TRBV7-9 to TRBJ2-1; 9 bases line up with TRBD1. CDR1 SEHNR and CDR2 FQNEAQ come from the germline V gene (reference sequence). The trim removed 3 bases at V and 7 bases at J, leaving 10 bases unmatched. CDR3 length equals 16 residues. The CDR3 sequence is CASSLGQTGGGNEQFF. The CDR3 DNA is TGTGCCAGCAGCTTGGGTCAGACAGGGGGTGGGAATGAGCAGTTCTTC.